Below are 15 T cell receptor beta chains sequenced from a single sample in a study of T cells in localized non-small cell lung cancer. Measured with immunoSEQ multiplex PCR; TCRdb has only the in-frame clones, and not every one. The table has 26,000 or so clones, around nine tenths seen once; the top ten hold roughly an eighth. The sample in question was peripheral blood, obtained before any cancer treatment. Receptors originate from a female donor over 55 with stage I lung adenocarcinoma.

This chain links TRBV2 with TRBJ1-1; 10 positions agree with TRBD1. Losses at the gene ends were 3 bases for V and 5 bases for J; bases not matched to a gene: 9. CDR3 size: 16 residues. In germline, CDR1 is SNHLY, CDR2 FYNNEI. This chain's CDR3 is CASSEPGTGDLTEAFF. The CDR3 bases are TGTGCCAGCAGTGAGCCCGGGACAGGGGACCTAACTGAAGCTTTCTTT.

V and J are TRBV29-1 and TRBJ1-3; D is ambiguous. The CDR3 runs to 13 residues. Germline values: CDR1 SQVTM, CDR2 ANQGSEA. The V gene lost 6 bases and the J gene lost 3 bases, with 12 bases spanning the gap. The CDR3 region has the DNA TGCAGCGTCCGCCCCTCGGGTGGAAACACCATATATTTT. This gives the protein CSVRPSGGNTIYF.

The CDR3 DNA reads as TGCGCCAGCAGCGTAGGGGACAGGGAAGGGAACAATGAGCAGTTCTTC. Protein: CASSVGDREGNNEQFF. This chain connects TRBV5-1 to TRBJ2-1; the match to TRBD1 covers 9 bases. V shed 4 bases and J 5 bases; nucleotides not matched to a gene: 10. This CDR3 comprises 16 residues. CDR1 and CDR2 from the germline V gene are SGHRS and YFSETQ.

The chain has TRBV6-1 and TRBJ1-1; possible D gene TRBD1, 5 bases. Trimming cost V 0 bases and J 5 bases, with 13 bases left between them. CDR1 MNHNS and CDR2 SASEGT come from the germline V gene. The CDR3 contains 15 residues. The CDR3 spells CASSEALGARTEAFF. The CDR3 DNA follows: TGTGCCAGCAGTGAAGCGCTTGGGGCGCGGACTGAAGCTTTCTTT.

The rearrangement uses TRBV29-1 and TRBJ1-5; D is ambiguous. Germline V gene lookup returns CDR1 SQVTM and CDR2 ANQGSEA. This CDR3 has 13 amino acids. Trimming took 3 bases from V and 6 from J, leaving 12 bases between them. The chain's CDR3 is CSVEVGSGQPQHF. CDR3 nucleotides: TGCAGCGTTGAGGTAGGCAGCGGTCAGCCCCAGCATTTT.

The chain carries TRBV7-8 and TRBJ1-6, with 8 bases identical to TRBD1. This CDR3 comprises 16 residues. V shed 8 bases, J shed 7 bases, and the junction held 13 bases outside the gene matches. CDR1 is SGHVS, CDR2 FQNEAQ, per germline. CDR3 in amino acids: CASQHGAGQGNSPLHF. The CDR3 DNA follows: TGTGCCAGCCAACATGGGGCCGGACAGGGAAATTCACCCCTCCACTTT.

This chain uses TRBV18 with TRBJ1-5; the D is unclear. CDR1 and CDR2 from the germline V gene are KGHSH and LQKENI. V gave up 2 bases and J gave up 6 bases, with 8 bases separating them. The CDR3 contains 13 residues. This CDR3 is CASSPGVAQPQHF. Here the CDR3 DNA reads TGTGCCAGCTCACCAGGAGTAGCTCAGCCCCAGCATTTT.

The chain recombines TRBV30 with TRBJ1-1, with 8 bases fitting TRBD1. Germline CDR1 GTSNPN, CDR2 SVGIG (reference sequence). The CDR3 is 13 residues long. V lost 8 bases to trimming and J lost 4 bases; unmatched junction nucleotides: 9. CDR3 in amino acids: CAVRTGPSTEAFF. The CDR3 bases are TGTGCCGTCCGGACAGGGCCCTCCACTGAAGCTTTCTTT. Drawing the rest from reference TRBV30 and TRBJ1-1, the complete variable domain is SQTIHQWPATLVQPVGSPLSLECTVEGTSNPNLYWYRQAAGRGLQLLFYSVGIGQISSEVPQNLSASRPQDRQFILSSKKLLLSDSGFYLCAVRTGPSTEAFFGQGTRLTVV.

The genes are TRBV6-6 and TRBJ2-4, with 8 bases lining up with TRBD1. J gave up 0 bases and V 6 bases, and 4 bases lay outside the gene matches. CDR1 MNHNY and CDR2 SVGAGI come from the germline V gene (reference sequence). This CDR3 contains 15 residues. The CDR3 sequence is CASSMTGEAKNIQYF. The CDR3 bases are TGTGCCAGCAGCATGACAGGGGAAGCCAAAAACATTCAGTACTTC.

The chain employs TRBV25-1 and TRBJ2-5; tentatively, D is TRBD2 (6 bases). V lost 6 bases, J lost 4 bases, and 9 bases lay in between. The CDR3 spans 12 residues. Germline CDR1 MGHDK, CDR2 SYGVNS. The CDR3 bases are TGTGCCAGCAGGGAGGGTAGAGAGACCCAGTACTTC. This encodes CASREGRETQYF. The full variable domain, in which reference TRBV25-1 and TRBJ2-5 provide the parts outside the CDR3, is EADIYQTPRYLVIGTGKKITLECSQTMGHDKMYWYQQDPGMELHLIHYSYGVNSTEKGDLSSESTVSRIRTEHFPLTLESARPSHTSQYLCASREGRETQYFGPGTRLLVL.

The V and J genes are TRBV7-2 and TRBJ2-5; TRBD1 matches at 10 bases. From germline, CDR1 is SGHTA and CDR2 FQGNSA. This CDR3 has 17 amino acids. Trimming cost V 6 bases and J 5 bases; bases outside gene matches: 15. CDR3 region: CASSGSVRDRGAETQYF. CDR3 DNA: TGTGCCAGCAGTGGGTCTGTAAGGGACAGGGGAGCCGAGACCCAGTACTTC.

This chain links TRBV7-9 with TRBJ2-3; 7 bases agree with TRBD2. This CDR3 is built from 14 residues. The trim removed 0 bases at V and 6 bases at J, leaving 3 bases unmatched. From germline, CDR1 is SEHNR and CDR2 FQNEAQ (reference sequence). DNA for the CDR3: TGTGCCAGCAGCTTAGCAAGGACTAGTGATACGCAGTATTTT. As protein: CASSLARTSDTQYF.

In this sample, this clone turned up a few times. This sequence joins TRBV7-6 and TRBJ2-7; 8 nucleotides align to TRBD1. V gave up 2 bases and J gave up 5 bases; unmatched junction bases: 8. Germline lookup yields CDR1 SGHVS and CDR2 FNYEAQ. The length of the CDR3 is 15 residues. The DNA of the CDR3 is TGTGCCAGCAGCTTATGGCAGGGGGCTCAGAACGAGCAGTACTTC. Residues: CASSLWQGAQNEQYF.

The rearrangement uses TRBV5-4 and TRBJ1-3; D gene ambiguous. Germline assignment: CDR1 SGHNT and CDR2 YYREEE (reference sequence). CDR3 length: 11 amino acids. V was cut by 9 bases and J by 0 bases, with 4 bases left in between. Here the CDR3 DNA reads TGTGCCACCTTCTCTGGAAACACCATATATTTT. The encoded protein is CATFSGNTIYF.

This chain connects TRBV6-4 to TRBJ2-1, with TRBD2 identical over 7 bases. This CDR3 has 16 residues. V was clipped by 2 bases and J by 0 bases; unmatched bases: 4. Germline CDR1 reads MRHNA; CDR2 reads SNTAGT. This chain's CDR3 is CASSDRAGISYNEQFF. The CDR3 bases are TGTGCCAGCAGTGACCGAGCGGGGATCTCCTACAATGAGCAGTTCTTC.